This TCR beta chain emerged from a study of blood T cell repertoires in COVID-19. Trimming took 6 bases from V and 8 from J, leaving 20 bases between them. CDR1 is MNHEY, CDR2 SVGAGI, per germline. This CDR3 is 15 amino acids long. The table came from immunoSEQ multiplex PCR; TCRdb's copy has only in-frame clones and leaves some out. The sample carries fewer than 700,000 clones, approximately 88% recorded once. The source is a woman between 50 and 59 years old with COVID-19, enrolled during active disease. The genes are TRBV6-5 and TRBJ2-1; tentative D call: TRBD1 (5 bases). The sequenced material came from peripheral blood. CDR3 amino acids: CASRAQGSPFDEQFF. The DNA for the CDR3 is TGTGCCAGCAGAGCCCAGGGATCTCCCTTCGATGAGCAGTTCTTC.